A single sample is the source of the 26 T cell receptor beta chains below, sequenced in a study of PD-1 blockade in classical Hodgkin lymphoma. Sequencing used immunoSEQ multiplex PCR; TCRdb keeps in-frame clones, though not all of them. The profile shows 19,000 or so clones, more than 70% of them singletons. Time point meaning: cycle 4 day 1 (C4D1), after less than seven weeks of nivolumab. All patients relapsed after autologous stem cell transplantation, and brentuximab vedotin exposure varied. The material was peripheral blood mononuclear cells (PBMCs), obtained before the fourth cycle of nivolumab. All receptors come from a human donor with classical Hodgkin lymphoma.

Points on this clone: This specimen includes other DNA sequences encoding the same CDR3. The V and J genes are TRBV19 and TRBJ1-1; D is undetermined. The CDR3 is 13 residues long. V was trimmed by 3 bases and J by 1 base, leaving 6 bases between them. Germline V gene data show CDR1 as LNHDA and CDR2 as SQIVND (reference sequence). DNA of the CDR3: TGTGCCAGTAGTATTAATTCGAACACTGAAGCTTTCTTT. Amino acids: CASSINSNTEAFF.

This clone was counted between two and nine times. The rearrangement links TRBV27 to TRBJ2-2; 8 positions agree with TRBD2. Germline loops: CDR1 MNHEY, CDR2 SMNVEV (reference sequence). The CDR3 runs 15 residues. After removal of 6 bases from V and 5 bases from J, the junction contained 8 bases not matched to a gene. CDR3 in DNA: TGTGCCAGCAGACCCTCGGGGGGGCGTACCGGGGAGCTGTTTTTT. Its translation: CASRPSGGRTGELFF.

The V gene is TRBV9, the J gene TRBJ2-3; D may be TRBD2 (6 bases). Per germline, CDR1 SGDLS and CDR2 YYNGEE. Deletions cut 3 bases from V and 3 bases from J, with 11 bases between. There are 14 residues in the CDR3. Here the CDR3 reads CASSGGGPTDTQYF. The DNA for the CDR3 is TGTGCCAGCAGCGGAGGAGGGCCGACAGATACGCAGTATTTT.

The CDR3 DNA reads TGTGCCAGCAGTTCAGGGGGCTATGGCTACACCTTC. This sequence encodes CASSSGGYGYTF. V is TRBV27 and J is TRBJ1-2; 7 bases agree with TRBD1. CDR3 length equals 12 residues. Looked up from germline, CDR1 is MNHEY and CDR2 is SMNVEV (reference sequence). Losses at the gene ends were 4 bases for V and 4 bases for J; bases not matched to a gene: 0.

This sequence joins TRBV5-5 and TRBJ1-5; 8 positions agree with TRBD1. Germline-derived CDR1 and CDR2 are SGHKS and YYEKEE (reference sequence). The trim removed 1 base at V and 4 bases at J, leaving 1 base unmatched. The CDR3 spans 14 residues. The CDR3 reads CASSLQGANQPQHF. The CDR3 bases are TGTGCCAGCAGCTTGCAGGGGGCGAATCAGCCCCAGCATTTT. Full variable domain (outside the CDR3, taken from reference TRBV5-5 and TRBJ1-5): DAGVTQSPTHLIKTRGQQVTLRCSPISGHKSVSWYQQVLGQGPQFIFQYYEKEERGRGNFPDRFSARQFPNYSSELNVNALLLGDSALYLCASSLQGANQPQHFGDGTRLSIL.

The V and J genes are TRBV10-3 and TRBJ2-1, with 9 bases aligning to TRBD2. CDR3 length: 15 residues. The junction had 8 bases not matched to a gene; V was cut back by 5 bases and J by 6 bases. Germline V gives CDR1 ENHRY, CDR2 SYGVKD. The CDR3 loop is CAISLIAGAANEQFF. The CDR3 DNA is TGTGCCATCAGTTTGATAGCGGGGGCCGCCAATGAGCAGTTCTTC.

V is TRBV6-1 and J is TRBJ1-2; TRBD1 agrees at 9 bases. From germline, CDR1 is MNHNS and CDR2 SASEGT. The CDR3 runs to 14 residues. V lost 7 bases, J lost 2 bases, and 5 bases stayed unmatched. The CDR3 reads CASTATGGNYGYTF. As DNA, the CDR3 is TGTGCCAGCACCGCGACAGGGGGGAACTATGGCTACACCTTC.

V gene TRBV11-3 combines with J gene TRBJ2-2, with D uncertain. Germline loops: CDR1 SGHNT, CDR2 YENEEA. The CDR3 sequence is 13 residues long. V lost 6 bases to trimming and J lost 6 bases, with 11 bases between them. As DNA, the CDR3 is TGTGCCAGCAGTCTTTGGCCCTCCGGGGAGCTGTTTTTT. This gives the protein CASSLWPSGELFF. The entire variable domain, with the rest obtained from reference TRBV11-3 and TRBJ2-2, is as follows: EAGVVQSPRYKIIEKKQPVAFWCNPISGHNTLYWYLQNLGQGPELLIRYENEEAVDDSQLPKDRFSAERLKGVDSTLKIQPAELGDSAVYLCASSLWPSGELFFGEGSRLTVL.

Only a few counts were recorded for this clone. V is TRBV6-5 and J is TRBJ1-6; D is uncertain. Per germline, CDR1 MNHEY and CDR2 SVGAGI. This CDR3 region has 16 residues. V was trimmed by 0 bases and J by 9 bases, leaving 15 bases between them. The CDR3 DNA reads TGTGCCAGCAGTTACTCCCCCCAGGACCCCTTTTCACCCCTCCACTTT. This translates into CASSYSPQDPFSPLHF.

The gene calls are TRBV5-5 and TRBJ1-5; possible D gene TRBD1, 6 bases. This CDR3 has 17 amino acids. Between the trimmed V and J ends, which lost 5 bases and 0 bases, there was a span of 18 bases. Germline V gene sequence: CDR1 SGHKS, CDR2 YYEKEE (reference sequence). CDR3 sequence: CASSFDERTASNQPQHF. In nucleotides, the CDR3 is TGTGCCAGCAGTTTTGATGAGCGGACAGCTAGCAATCAGCCCCAGCATTTT.

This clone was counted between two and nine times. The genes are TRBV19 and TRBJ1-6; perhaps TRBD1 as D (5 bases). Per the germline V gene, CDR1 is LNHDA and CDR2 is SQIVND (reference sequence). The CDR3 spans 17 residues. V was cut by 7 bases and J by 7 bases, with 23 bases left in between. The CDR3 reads CASKGWGGGAYNSPLHF. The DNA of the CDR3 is TGTGCCAGTAAGGGATGGGGCGGTGGAGCTTACAATTCACCCCTCCACTTT.

DNA of the CDR3: TGTGCCAGCAGCTTGGACAGGCCTACCTACAATGAGCAGTTCTTC. Encoded protein: CASSLDRPTYNEQFF. This chain joins TRBV5-4 and TRBJ2-1; weak D call: TRBD1 (5 bases). CDR1 is SGHNT, CDR2 YYREEE, per germline (reference sequence). The CDR3 is 15 residues long. V was trimmed by 0 bases and J by 2 bases, leaving 9 bases between them.

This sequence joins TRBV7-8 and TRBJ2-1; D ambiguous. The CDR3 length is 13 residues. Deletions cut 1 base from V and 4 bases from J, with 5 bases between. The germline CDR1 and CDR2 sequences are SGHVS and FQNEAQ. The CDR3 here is CASSLGLYNEQFF. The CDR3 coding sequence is TGTGCCAGCAGCTTAGGGCTTTACAATGAGCAGTTCTTC.

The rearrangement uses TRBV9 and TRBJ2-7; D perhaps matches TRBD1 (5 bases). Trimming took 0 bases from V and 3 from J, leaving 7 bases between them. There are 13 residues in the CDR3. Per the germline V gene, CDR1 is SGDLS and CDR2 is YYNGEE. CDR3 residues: CASSVEDNYEQYF. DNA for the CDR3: TGTGCCAGCAGCGTAGAGGACAACTACGAGCAGTACTTC.

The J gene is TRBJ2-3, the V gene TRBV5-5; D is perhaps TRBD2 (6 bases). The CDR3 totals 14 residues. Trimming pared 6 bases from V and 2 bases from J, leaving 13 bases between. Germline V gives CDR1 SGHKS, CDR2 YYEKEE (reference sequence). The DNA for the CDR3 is TGTGCCAGCACCAAAAGCGGGTACACAGATACGCAGTATTTT. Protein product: CASTKSGYTDTQYF.

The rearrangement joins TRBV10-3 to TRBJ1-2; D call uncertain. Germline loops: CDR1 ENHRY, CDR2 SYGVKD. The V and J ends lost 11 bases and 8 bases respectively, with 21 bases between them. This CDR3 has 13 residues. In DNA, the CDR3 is TGTGCCTCCGCGTGGGATTTGGCAGGCGGCTACACCTTC. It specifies CASAWDLAGGYTF.

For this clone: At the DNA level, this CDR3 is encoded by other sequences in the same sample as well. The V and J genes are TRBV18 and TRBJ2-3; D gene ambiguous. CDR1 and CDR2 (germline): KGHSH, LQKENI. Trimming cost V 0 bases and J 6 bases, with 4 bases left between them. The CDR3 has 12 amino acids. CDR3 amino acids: CASSPPTDTQYF. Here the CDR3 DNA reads TGTGCCAGCTCACCACCGACGGATACGCAGTATTTT.

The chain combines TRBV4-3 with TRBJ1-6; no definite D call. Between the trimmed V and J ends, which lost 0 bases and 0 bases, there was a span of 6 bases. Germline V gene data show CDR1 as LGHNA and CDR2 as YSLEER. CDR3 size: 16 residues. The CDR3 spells CASSQEFLSYNSPLHF. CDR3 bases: TGCGCCAGCAGCCAAGAATTCCTCTCCTATAATTCACCCCTCCACTTT.

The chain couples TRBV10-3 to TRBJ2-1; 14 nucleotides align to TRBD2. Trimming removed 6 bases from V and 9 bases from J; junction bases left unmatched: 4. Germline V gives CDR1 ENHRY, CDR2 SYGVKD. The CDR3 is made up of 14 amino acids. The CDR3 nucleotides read TGTGCCATCAGGGGGACTAGCGGGAGCGGTGAGCAGTTCTTC. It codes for CAIRGTSGSGEQFF.

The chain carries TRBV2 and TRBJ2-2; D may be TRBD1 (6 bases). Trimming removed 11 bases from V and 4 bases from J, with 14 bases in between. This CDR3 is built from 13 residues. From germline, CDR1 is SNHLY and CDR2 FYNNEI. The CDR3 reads CAGSTGFTGELFF. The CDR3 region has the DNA TGTGCCGGGTCTACAGGGTTCACCGGGGAGCTGTTTTTT. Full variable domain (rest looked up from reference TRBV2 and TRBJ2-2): EPEVTQTPSHQVTQMGQEVILRCVPISNHLYFYWYRQILGQKVEFLVSFYNNEISEKSEIFDDQFSVERPDGSNFTLKIRSTKLEDSAMYFCAGSTGFTGELFFGEGSRLTVL.

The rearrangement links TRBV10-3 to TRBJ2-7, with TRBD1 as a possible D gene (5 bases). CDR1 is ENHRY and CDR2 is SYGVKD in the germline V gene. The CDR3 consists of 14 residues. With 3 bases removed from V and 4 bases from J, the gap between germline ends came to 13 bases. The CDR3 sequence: CAISESDIGYEQYF. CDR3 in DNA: TGTGCCATCAGTGAATCGGACATCGGGTACGAGCAGTACTTC.

The CDR3 sequence: CASSPTGREGTSGGSSYEQYF. The DNA of the CDR3 is TGTGCCAGCAGCCCTACGGGTCGAGAGGGAACTAGCGGGGGTAGCTCCTACGAGCAGTACTTC. The V call is TRBV7-7, the J call TRBJ2-7; 11 positions match TRBD2. With 5 bases clipped from V and 0 bases from J, the junction kept 21 bases outside the gene matches. Per germline, CDR1 SSHAT and CDR2 FNYEAQ (reference sequence). The CDR3 has 21 amino acids. Full variable domain (remainder filled in from reference TRBV7-7 and TRBJ2-7): GAGVSQSPRYKVTKRGQDVTLRCDPISSHATLYWYQQALGQGPEFLTYFNYEAQPDKSGLPSDRFSAERPEGSISTLTIQRTEQRDSAMYRCASSPTGREGTSGGSSYEQYFGPGTRLTVT.

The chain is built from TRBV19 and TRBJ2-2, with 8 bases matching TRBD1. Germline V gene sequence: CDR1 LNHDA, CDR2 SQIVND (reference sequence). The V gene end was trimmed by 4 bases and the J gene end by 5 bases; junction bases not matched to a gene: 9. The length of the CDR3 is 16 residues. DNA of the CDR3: TGTGCCAGTAGTACCTCGACAGGGGAAGGGACCGGGGAGCTGTTTTTT. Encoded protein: CASSTSTGEGTGELFF.

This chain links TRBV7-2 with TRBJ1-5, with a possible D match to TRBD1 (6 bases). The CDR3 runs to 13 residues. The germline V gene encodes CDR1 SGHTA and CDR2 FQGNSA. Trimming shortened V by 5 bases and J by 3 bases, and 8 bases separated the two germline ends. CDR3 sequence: CASSRDNNQPQHF. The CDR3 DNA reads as TGTGCCAGCAGCAGGGACAACAATCAGCCCCAGCATTTT. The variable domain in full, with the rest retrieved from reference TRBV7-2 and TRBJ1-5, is GAGVSQSPSNKVTEKGKDVELRCDPISGHTALYWYRQSLGQGLEFLIYFQGNSAPDKSGLPSDRFSAERTGGSVSTLTIQRTQQEDSAVYLCASSRDNNQPQHFGDGTRLSIL.

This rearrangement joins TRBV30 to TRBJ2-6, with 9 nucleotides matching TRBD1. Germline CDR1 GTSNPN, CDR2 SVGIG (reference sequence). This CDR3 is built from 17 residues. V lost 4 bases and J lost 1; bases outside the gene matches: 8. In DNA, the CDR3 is TGTGCCTGGATCCGGGACAGGGTCCGTTCTGGGGCCAACGTCCTGACTTTC. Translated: CAWIRDRVRSGANVLTF.

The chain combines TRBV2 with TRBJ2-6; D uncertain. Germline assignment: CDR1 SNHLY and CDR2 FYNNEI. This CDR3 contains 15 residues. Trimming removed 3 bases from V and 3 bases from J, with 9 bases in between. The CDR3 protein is CASSEVRVGANVLTF. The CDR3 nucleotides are TGTGCCAGCAGTGAGGTACGGGTTGGGGCCAACGTCCTGACTTTC.